The 26 T cell receptor beta chains reported below all come from one sample, sequenced in a study of blood T cell repertoires in COVID-19 (dated by TCRdb to about 2020). The library came from the immunoSEQ multiplex PCR assay. Imported from immuneACCESS, the table was reduced by TCRdb to in-frame sequences with V and J called. These copies leave out some clones; in studies compared against another copy, an unresolved V gene accounts for under half, and the cause of the remainder is not known. Present in this sample are more than 200,000 clones, about 90% of which were seen just once. The ten biggest clones cover over 1.3% of the sample. Sequencing was performed on peripheral blood. The receptors were gathered from a man older than 75 with acute or convalescent COVID-19.

This clone occurred many times. J is TRBJ2-7 and V is TRBV6-6; TRBD2 is a possible D gene (6 bases). V lost 0 bases, J lost 0 bases, and 12 bases lay in between. CDR1 and CDR2 from the germline V gene are MNHNY and SVGAGI (reference sequence). The CDR3 is made up of 16 amino acids. The CDR3 reads CASSYSIADYSYEQYF. CDR3 DNA sequence: TGTGCCAGCAGTTACTCTATAGCGGATTACTCCTACGAGCAGTACTTC.

The CDR3 region is CASSASPSYEQYF. The CDR3 region has the DNA TGTGCCAGCTCAGCGTCACCCTCCTACGAGCAGTACTTC. The chain links TRBV18 to TRBJ2-7; D unclear. Germline V lookup: CDR1 KGHSH, CDR2 LQKENI. This CDR3 contains 13 residues. Trimming took 5 bases from V and 0 from J, leaving 8 bases between them.

The chain is built from TRBV20-1 and TRBJ2-1; TRBD2 might be the D (6 bases). The germline CDR1 and CDR2 sequences are DFQATT and SNEGSKA (reference sequence). Trimming removed 3 bases from V and 0 bases from J, with 9 bases in between. The CDR3 loop spans 14 amino acids. The CDR3 spells CSASSGGSYNEQFF. The CDR3 coding sequence is TGCAGTGCTAGTAGCGGAGGCTCCTACAATGAGCAGTTCTTC.

The gene calls are TRBV7-3 and TRBJ1-6; TRBD1 matches 8 bases. CDR3 length: 17 residues. V shed 4 bases and J 6 bases; nucleotides not matched to a gene: 11. Germline V lookup: CDR1 SGHTA, CDR2 FQGTGA. The CDR3 here is CASSSRTGKYSNSPLHF. In DNA, the CDR3 is TGTGCCAGCAGCTCCCGGACAGGGAAGTATAGTAATTCACCCCTCCACTTT.

Here the CDR3 reads CASSLEAGTVSNQPQHF. The CDR3 coding sequence is TGTGCCAGCAGCTTAGAGGCTGGGACTGTAAGCAATCAGCCCCAGCATTTT. The gene calls are TRBV7-2 and TRBJ1-5, with TRBD1 as a possible D gene (5 bases). CDR1 and CDR2 from the germline V gene are SGHTA and FQGNSA. This CDR3 contains 17 residues. V was clipped by 1 base and J by 1 base, with 14 bases between them.

The V and J genes are TRBV7-9 and TRBJ2-1; D gene unclear. V lost 4 bases, J lost 6 bases, and 13 bases lay in between. CDR1 is SEHNR and CDR2 is FQNEAQ in the germline V gene (reference sequence). The CDR3 is made up of 14 amino acids. The CDR3 DNA is TGTGCCAGCAGCTCGACCCGGTGGAGCAATGAGCAGTTCTTC. Its protein is CASSSTRWSNEQFF.

The chain links TRBV15 to TRBJ2-5; 7 bases align to TRBD1. V was clipped by 5 bases and J by 1 base; unmatched bases: 13. The CDR3 is 17 residues long. Germline assignment: CDR1 LNHNV and CDR2 YYDKDF (reference sequence). The CDR3 DNA sequence: TGTGCCACCAGCTCAGAACCGACAGGGCGATCCCAAGAGACCCAGTACTTC. This encodes CATSSEPTGRSQETQYF.

The J gene is TRBJ1-1, the V gene TRBV9; 7 bases are a match to TRBD1. The CDR3 contains 13 residues. Trimming took 1 base from V and 5 from J; bases not matched to a gene: 2. Germline V gives CDR1 SGDLS, CDR2 YYNGEE. This CDR3 reads CASSVTGATEAFF. In DNA, the CDR3 is TGTGCCAGCAGCGTAACAGGGGCGACTGAAGCTTTCTTT.

V gene TRBV28 combines with J gene TRBJ2-4, with D possibly being TRBD2 (5 bases). This CDR3 spans 16 amino acids. Germline V gene lookup returns CDR1 MDHEN and CDR2 SYDVKM. V was cut by 5 bases and J by 0 bases, with 14 bases left in between. The CDR3 region is CASSPEGTLAKNIQYF. The CDR3 DNA is TGTGCCAGCAGTCCCGAGGGAACCCTAGCCAAAAACATTCAGTACTTC.

V gene TRBV5-1 combines with J gene TRBJ2-5, with 8 nucleotides matching TRBD2. The V gene end was trimmed by 2 bases and the J gene end by 6 bases; junction bases not matched to a gene: 15. The CDR3 contains 17 residues. Germline V gene data show CDR1 as SGHRS and CDR2 as YFSETQ. Written as DNA, the CDR3 is TGCGCCAGCAGCTTTACGTTGAGCGGGAGCGGTAAAAAGACCCAGTACTTC. It encodes CASSFTLSGSGKKTQYF.

The rearrangement uses TRBV18 and TRBJ2-7; D is perhaps TRBD2 (6 bases). Between the trimmed V and J ends, which lost 3 bases and 5 bases, there was a span of 11 bases. Germline-derived CDR1 and CDR2 are KGHSH and LQKENI. The CDR3 is made up of 13 amino acids. The CDR3 spells CASSPPAGNEQYF. The CDR3 DNA reads TGTGCCAGCTCACCTCCGGCGGGGAACGAGCAGTACTTC.

This clone was counted once. The chain recombines TRBV6-2 or TRBV6-3 with TRBJ2-7; 10 bases map to TRBD1. The CDR3 loop spans 14 amino acids. Germline loops: CDR1 MNHEY, CDR2 SVGEGT. V shed 5 bases, J shed 6 bases, and the junction held 7 bases outside the gene matches. CDR3 residues: CASSQDRGPFEQYF. In nucleotides, the CDR3 is TGTGCCAGCAGTCAAGACAGGGGGCCTTTCGAGCAGTACTTC.

The chain has TRBV27 and TRBJ1-2; the match to TRBD1 covers 7 bases. The CDR3 totals 15 residues. Trimming removed 7 bases from V and 5 bases from J; junction bases left unmatched: 13. Germline lookup yields CDR1 MNHEY and CDR2 SMNVEV (reference sequence). The CDR3 coding sequence is TGTGCCAGCAAGGAGGGGGCCTCCCGCATTTATGGCTACACCTTC. It is translated as CASKEGASRIYGYTF.

The table lists this clone with a few counts. The same CDR3 also results from other DNA sequences found in this sample. The V gene is TRBV7-2, the J gene TRBJ2-5, with D possibly being TRBD1 (6 bases). The germline V and J ends were trimmed by 1 base and 5 bases, with 8 bases remaining between them. Germline lookup yields CDR1 SGHTA and CDR2 FQGNSA. The CDR3 length is 13 residues. CDR3: CASSLGRGETQYF. Written as DNA, the CDR3 is TGTGCCAGCAGCTTAGGTAGGGGGGAGACCCAGTACTTC.

The chain recombines TRBV5-1 with TRBJ1-3, with D hard to call. Per germline, CDR1 SGHRS and CDR2 YFSETQ. The CDR3 spans 15 residues. The germline V and J ends were trimmed by 0 bases and 8 bases, with 15 bases remaining between them. Written as DNA, the CDR3 is TGCGCCAGCAGCTTGGAGGTCAGTAGGAGTGACACCATATATTTT. Translating gives CASSLEVSRSDTIYF.

The rearrangement joins TRBV7-3 to TRBJ2-1; 7 bases align to TRBD1. J lost 8 bases, V lost 6 bases, and 10 bases had no gene match. CDR3 length: 14 residues. The germline V gene has CDR1 SGHTA and CDR2 FQGTGA. The CDR3 coding sequence is TGTGCCAGCAGTTCCGACAGGGCCAGCGATGAGCAGTTCTTC. Amino acids: CASSSDRASDEQFF.

This clone turned up a few times. The chain couples TRBV13 to TRBJ2-7; TRBD1 matches at 7 bases. Germline V CDR1 and CDR2: PRHDT, FYEKMQ (reference sequence). The CDR3 is 15 amino acids. The trim removed 2 bases at V and 5 bases at J, leaving 9 bases unmatched. CDR3 sequence: CASSLRGPSTNEQYF. The CDR3 coding sequence is TGTGCCAGCAGCTTAAGGGGGCCGTCTACTAACGAGCAGTACTTC.

The chain carries TRBV6-1 and TRBJ2-2; possible D gene TRBD1, 8 bases. V dropped 3 bases and J dropped 7 bases, with 12 bases sitting between them. There are 14 residues in the CDR3. Germline V gene data show CDR1 as MNHNS and CDR2 as SASEGT. The CDR3 is CASSDTGGGGELFF. CDR3 sequence (DNA): TGTGCCAGCAGTGACACAGGGGGGGGCGGGGAGCTGTTTTTT.

This clone was seen at least ten times. The CDR3 protein is CASSIVTSGKDEQFF. The CDR3 DNA reads as TGTGCCAGTAGTATAGTGACTAGCGGGAAAGATGAGCAGTTCTTC. The rearrangement links TRBV19 to TRBJ2-1; 11 nucleotides line up with TRBD2. CDR3 length: 15 residues. Germline CDR1 LNHDA, CDR2 SQIVND (reference sequence). J lost 8 bases, V lost 1 base, and 4 bases had no gene match.

The chain is built from TRBV7-9 and TRBJ2-7; possible D gene TRBD1, 5 bases. Trimming cost V 5 bases and J 1 base, with 9 bases left between them. The germline V gene encodes CDR1 SEHNR and CDR2 FQNEAQ (reference sequence). This CDR3 is built from 13 residues. For the CDR3, the DNA is TGTGCCAGCAGCAGGGGCGCATCCTACGAGCAGTACTTC. Encoded protein: CASSRGASYEQYF.

In DNA form, the CDR3 reads TGCGCCAGCAGCCAAGGCAGGGGAGTTGGAAACACCATATATTTT. Translated: CASSQGRGVGNTIYF. The V and J genes are TRBV4-3 and TRBJ1-3; weak D call: TRBD1 (6 bases). Trimming shortened V by 1 base and J by 3 bases, and 10 bases separated the two germline ends. Germline assignment: CDR1 LGHNA and CDR2 YSLEER. The CDR3 contains 15 residues.

This clone came up once. The chain recombines TRBV4-3 with TRBJ1-6; D is ambiguous. V was shortened by 2 bases and J by 0 bases, with 11 bases between the two germline ends. This CDR3 region has 17 residues. Germline lookup yields CDR1 LGHNA and CDR2 YSLEER. In DNA, the CDR3 is TGCGCCAGCAGCCAAAGGCAGAGGAGCTCCTATAATTCACCCCTCCACTTT. It codes for CASSQRQRSSYNSPLHF.

The CDR3, as DNA: TGTGCCAGCAGGGTAACTAGCACAGATACGCAGTATTTT. Translated: CASRVTSTDTQYF. The rearrangement joins TRBV6-5 to TRBJ2-3; D is unclear. The germline CDR1 and CDR2 sequences are MNHEY and SVGAGI. Trimming took off 6 bases at V and 0 bases at J, with 7 bases between the two ends. This CDR3 region has 13 residues.

The chain links TRBV7-2 to TRBJ1-5; D is ambiguous. V shed 1 base and J shed 2 bases, with 12 bases lying between them. The CDR3 runs 16 residues. CDR1 is SGHTA and CDR2 is FQGNSA in the germline V gene. CDR3 loop: CASSLGGSGGNQPQHF. CDR3 sequence (DNA): TGTGCCAGCAGCTTAGGGGGAAGCGGGGGCAATCAGCCCCAGCATTTT.

Here the CDR3 reads CASSPSSTGNYGYTF. The CDR3 DNA reads TGTGCCAGCAGTCCATCCTCGACAGGGAACTATGGCTACACCTTC. This chain joins TRBV2 and TRBJ1-2; 7 bases line up with TRBD1. Trimming removed 5 bases from V and 2 bases from J; junction bases left unmatched: 8. The CDR3 contains 15 residues. From germline, CDR1 is SNHLY and CDR2 FYNNEI.

The chain links TRBV12-3 or TRBV12-4 to TRBJ1-2; D unclear. CDR3 size: 13 residues. With 2 bases removed from V and 8 bases from J, the gap between germline ends came to 12 bases. CDR3 sequence: CASSLQELYGYTF. The CDR3 DNA follows: TGTGCCAGCAGTTTACAGGAACTCTACGGCTACACCTTC.